The 31 T cell receptor beta chains listed next were all sequenced from one sample in a study of PD-1 blockade in classical Hodgkin lymphoma. The assay was immunoSEQ multiplex PCR, and TCRdb's table has in-frame clones only and misses some. The data hold over 50,000 clones, with about 85% observed a single time. Each patient relapsed following autologous stem cell transplantation, and prior brentuximab vedotin exposure differed. The sequencing here drew on peripheral blood mononuclear cells (PBMCs), taken at baseline. These receptors were obtained from a human donor with classical Hodgkin lymphoma.

The J gene is TRBJ2-1, the V gene TRBV19, with a tentative D call TRBD2 (5 bases). V lost 6 bases and J 0 bases, leaving 15 bases between the germline ends. The germline V gene encodes CDR1 LNHDA and CDR2 SQIVND (reference sequence). This CDR3 is built from 16 residues. The CDR3 sequence is CASRSVRVTSYNEQFF. CDR3 nucleotide sequence: TGTGCCAGTAGGTCGGTGCGGGTGACCTCCTACAATGAGCAGTTCTTC.

Only a few counts were recorded for this clone. The chain recombines TRBV19 with TRBJ2-1; 7 bases are a match to TRBD2. The CDR3 has 17 amino acids. After removal of 0 bases from V and 3 bases from J, the junction contained 8 bases not matched to a gene. Per germline, CDR1 LNHDA and CDR2 SQIVND (reference sequence). CDR3 sequence (DNA): TGTGCCAGTAGTATAGATCGGGCTAGCGGTGACTACAATGAGCAGTTCTTC. It codes for CASSIDRASGDYNEQFF.

The rearrangement joins TRBV25-1 to TRBJ1-3; D is perhaps TRBD1 (5 bases). CDR1 is MGHDK, CDR2 SYGVNS, per germline. Trimming cost V 0 bases and J 0 bases, with 12 bases left between them. The CDR3 has 17 amino acids. The CDR3 loop reads CASSEYRKGTSGNTIYF. The CDR3 nucleotides read TGTGCCAGCAGTGAATATCGGAAGGGGACCTCTGGAAACACCATATATTTT.

The J gene is TRBJ1-2, the V gene TRBV7-3, with a possible D match to TRBD1 (6 bases). This CDR3 is 13 amino acids long. V lost 4 bases and J 4 bases, leaving 10 bases between the germline ends. Germline-derived CDR1 and CDR2 are SGHTA and FQGTGA. CDR3 bases: TGTGCCAGCAGCTCTGGGACACTCTATGGCTACACCTTC. Protein sequence: CASSSGTLYGYTF.

This chain uses TRBV19 with TRBJ1-5; no firm D call. Germline-derived CDR1 and CDR2 are LNHDA and SQIVND (reference sequence). Trimming removed 2 bases from V and 2 bases from J, with 10 bases in between. This CDR3 is 15 amino acids long. CDR3 nucleotides: TGTGCCAGTAGTATATTAGAGGCAGGCAATCAGCCCCAGCATTTT. It codes for CASSILEAGNQPQHF.

V usage is TRBV19 and J usage is TRBJ2-6; weak D call: TRBD1 (5 bases). The CDR3 runs 15 residues. Per germline, CDR1 LNHDA and CDR2 SQIVND (reference sequence). V lost 7 bases, J lost 1 base, and 11 bases lay in between. The CDR3 DNA reads as TGTGCCAGTAATGGGGCCGAATCTGGGGCCAACGTCCTGACTTTC. It is translated as CASNGAESGANVLTF.

The J gene is TRBJ1-4, the V gene TRBV10-3; TRBD1 aligns across 8 bases. Germline V gene lookup returns CDR1 ENHRY and CDR2 SYGVKD. There are 14 residues in the CDR3. The V and J ends lost 6 bases and 5 bases, in that order; junction bases with no gene match: 5. Here the CDR3 reads CAIRPDRDNEKLFF. In DNA form, the CDR3 reads TGTGCCATCAGACCGGACAGGGACAATGAAAAACTGTTTTTT.

J is TRBJ2-5 and V is TRBV2; D perhaps matches TRBD2 (5 bases). The CDR3 loop spans 16 amino acids. Trimming took 4 bases from V and 1 from J, leaving 16 bases between them. Germline CDR1 and CDR2: SNHLY and FYNNEI. CDR3 sequence reads: CASSGGFYGFQETQYF. The DNA for the CDR3 is TGTGCCAGCAGTGGAGGGTTTTATGGCTTCCAAGAGACCCAGTACTTC. Combining the CDR3 with reference TRBV2 and TRBJ2-5 gives the whole variable domain EPEVTQTPSHQVTQMGQEVILRCVPISNHLYFYWYRQILGQKVEFLVSFYNNEISEKSEIFDDQFSVERPDGSNFTLKIRSTKLEDSAMYFCASSGGFYGFQETQYFGPGTRLLVL.

A few counts support this clone. The V gene is TRBV9, the J gene TRBJ1-1; D gene ambiguous. The CDR3 has 15 amino acids. The germline V gene has CDR1 SGDLS and CDR2 YYNGEE. V was cut by 1 base and J by 1 base, with 11 bases left in between. The CDR3 region is CASSVLEGRNTEAFF. CDR3 nucleotide sequence: TGTGCCAGCAGCGTACTTGAGGGCAGGAACACTGAAGCTTTCTTT.

The chain combines TRBV18 with TRBJ2-1; 8 positions agree with TRBD2. The V gene's germline CDR1 is KGHSH and CDR2 LQKENI. V was clipped by 0 bases and J by 8 bases; unmatched bases: 9. This CDR3 comprises 16 residues. CDR3 region: CASSPPSGSSTHEQFF. CDR3 nucleotide sequence: TGTGCCAGCTCACCACCGAGCGGGAGCTCTACCCATGAGCAGTTCTTC.

CDR3 nucleotides: TGTGCCAGTAGTACCACAGATTATAGCAATCAGCCCCAGCATTTT. This sequence encodes CASSTTDYSNQPQHF. V and J are TRBV19 and TRBJ1-5; D remains unclear. Between the trimmed V and J ends, which lost 4 bases and 0 bases, there was a span of 10 bases. This CDR3 region has 15 residues. Per the germline V gene, CDR1 is LNHDA and CDR2 is SQIVND (reference sequence).

The chain has TRBV11-2 and TRBJ2-1, with D perhaps matching TRBD1 (5 bases). Germline CDR1 is SGHAT and CDR2 is FQNNGV. The CDR3 runs 15 residues. V lost 0 bases and J 3 bases, leaving 9 bases between the germline ends. CDR3: CASSLDAGNYNEQFF. CDR3 nucleotides: TGTGCCAGCAGCTTAGATGCAGGGAACTACAATGAGCAGTTCTTC.

The V and J genes are TRBV4-1 and TRBJ2-3, with 8 bases fitting TRBD2. V shed 2 bases, J shed 2 bases, and the junction held 9 bases outside the gene matches. CDR1 MGHRA and CDR2 YSYEKL come from the germline V gene. There are 17 residues in the CDR3. The DNA for the CDR3 is TGCGCCAGCAGCCAATCCCTAGCGGGCCGAAACACAGATACGCAGTATTTT. Its protein is CASSQSLAGRNTDTQYF.

V and J are TRBV10-3 and TRBJ1-4; 10 bases match TRBD1. The CDR3 contains 16 residues. The junction had 6 bases not matched to a gene; V was cut back by 2 bases and J by 6 bases. From germline, CDR1 is ENHRY and CDR2 SYGVKD. DNA of the CDR3: TGTGCCATCAGTGAGACCGGGACAGGGGCTGATGAAAAACTGTTTTTT. Protein product: CAISETGTGADEKLFF.

This chain uses TRBV29-1 with TRBJ2-5, with D possibly matching TRBD2 (5 bases). The J call is in doubt because the DNA end fits TRBJ2-7 better. Germline CDR1 is SQVTM and CDR2 is ANQGSEA. This CDR3 is 15 amino acids long. CDR3 coding DNA: TGCAGCGTCAAGGGAACCCTGGGGAGTGAGGACGAGCAGTACTTC. Amino acid sequence: CSVKGTLGSEDEQYF.

This clone turned up a few times. V is TRBV28 and J is TRBJ1-5; D remains unclear. Per germline, CDR1 MDHEN and CDR2 SYDVKM. The CDR3 runs 14 residues. V was clipped by 4 bases and J by 9 bases, with 16 bases between them. The CDR3 loop reads CASSSASTDRPQHF. CDR3 nucleotides: TGTGCCAGCAGTTCCGCGAGTACAGATCGGCCCCAGCATTTT.

The genes are TRBV27 and TRBJ2-7; a weak D match, TRBD1 (5 bases). The CDR3 has 13 amino acids. Germline CDR1 reads MNHEY; CDR2 reads SMNVEV (reference sequence). The V and J ends lost 6 bases and 0 bases respectively, with 9 bases between them. CDR3: CASSLGHSYEQYF. The CDR3 nucleotides are TGTGCCAGCAGCCTTGGACACTCCTACGAGCAGTACTTC.

This clone has a single count. The DNA for the CDR3 is TGTGCCAGCAGCTCCAGGACGGGGAACAACTATGGCTACACCTTC. This encodes CASSSRTGNNYGYTF. The rearrangement joins TRBV13 to TRBJ1-2; D unresolved. Germline V gene data show CDR1 as PRHDT and CDR2 as FYEKMQ (reference sequence). Trimming stripped 4 bases from V and 2 bases from J, with 14 bases between. The CDR3 sequence is 15 residues long. The whole variable domain, filled in from reference TRBV13 and TRBJ1-2, reads AAGVIQSPRHLIKEKRETATLKCYPIPRHDTVYWYQQGPGQDPQFLISFYEKMQSDKGSIPDRFSAQQFSDYHSELNMSSLELGDSALYFCASSSRTGNNYGYTFGSGTRLTVV.

The chain joins TRBV27 to TRBJ1-1; D is perhaps TRBD1 (6 bases). The CDR3 is 14 residues long. CDR1 and CDR2 (germline): MNHEY, SMNVEV (reference sequence). V was shortened by 4 bases and J by 9 bases, with 18 bases between the two germline ends. CDR3 protein: CASSSPPLRGKAFF. The CDR3 DNA reads TGTGCCAGCAGTTCCCCACCATTAAGGGGGAAAGCTTTCTTT.

A single count supports this clone. The rearrangement links TRBV12-5 to TRBJ2-7; 7 nucleotides line up with TRBD2. V trimming: 1 base; J trimming: 4 bases; junction bases outside the gene matches: 10. Germline CDR1 reads LGHNT; CDR2 reads FRNRAP. This CDR3 contains 16 residues. The CDR3 is CASGLGVLGGQYEQYF. The CDR3 region has the DNA TGTGCTAGTGGTTTGGGGGTGTTGGGAGGGCAATACGAGCAGTACTTC.

The V and J genes are TRBV7-3 and TRBJ2-3, with a possible D match to TRBD2 (6 bases). Per the germline V gene, CDR1 is SGHTA and CDR2 is FQGTGA. The CDR3 has 17 residues. V was shortened by 1 base and J by 0 bases, with 14 bases between the two germline ends. The CDR3 here is CASSLIGSGPSTDTQYF. CDR3 DNA sequence: TGTGCCAGCAGCTTAATAGGTAGCGGACCTAGCACAGATACGCAGTATTTT.

This rearrangement joins TRBV7-2 to TRBJ2-1, with D unresolved. Germline V lookup: CDR1 SGHTA, CDR2 FQGNSA. V lost 4 bases and J lost 9, with 19 bases in between. The CDR3 is 15 amino acids. CDR3 bases: TGTGCCAGCAGCTCCCGGGCCCTCTTAGGCGGTGAGCAGTTCTTC. This codes for CASSSRALLGGEQFF.

J is TRBJ2-3 and V is TRBV19; a weak D match, TRBD1 (8 bases). The CDR3 length is 14 residues. V shed 5 bases and J shed 6 bases, with 15 bases lying between them. The germline V gene has CDR1 LNHDA and CDR2 SQIVND (reference sequence). In nucleotides, the CDR3 is TGTGCCAGTAGTCTCGACAGGGGAGGGGATACGCAGTATTTT. This sequence encodes CASSLDRGGDTQYF.

This clone was detected only a few times. The rearrangement joins TRBV5-1 to TRBJ1-4, with D possibly TRBD1 on 6 matching bases. The CDR3 is 14 residues long. Looked up from germline, CDR1 is SGHRS and CDR2 is YFSETQ. Deletions cut 4 bases from V and 4 bases from J, with 11 bases between. The CDR3 protein is CASSNGQLNEKLFF. In DNA form, the CDR3 reads TGCGCCAGCAGCAACGGACAGCTTAATGAAAAACTGTTTTTT.

This sequence joins TRBV18 and TRBJ2-7; maybe TRBD1 (6 bases). This CDR3 region has 13 residues. Deletions cut 3 bases from V and 4 bases from J, with 10 bases between. Germline lookup yields CDR1 KGHSH and CDR2 LQKENI. The CDR3 nucleotides are TGTGCCAGCTCACCCTCAGGGGCTTACGAGCAGTACGTC. It specifies CASSPSGAYEQYV.

This clone was recorded a few times. The chain couples TRBV21-1 to TRBJ1-5; no DNA check was done on the table's D call, TRBD1. TRBV21-1 is marked as a pseudogene. This CDR3 has 14 amino acids. In DNA form, the CDR3 reads TGTGCCAGCAGCCAGCAGGGTGGCAATCAGCCCCAGCATTTT. As protein: CASSQQGGNQPQHF.

The rearrangement links TRBV5-1 to TRBJ1-1; 7 bases map to TRBD1. V gave up 7 bases and J gave up 3 bases; unmatched junction bases: 6. The germline V gene has CDR1 SGHRS and CDR2 YFSETQ. The CDR3 consists of 13 residues. Here the CDR3 reads CASGDRDHTEAFF. Here the CDR3 DNA reads TGCGCCAGCGGTGACAGGGATCACACTGAAGCTTTCTTT. Variable domain in full (rest from reference TRBV5-1 and TRBJ1-1): KAGVTQTPRYLIKTRGQQVTLSCSPISGHRSVSWYQQTPGQGLQFLFEYFSETQRNKGNFPGRFSGRQFSNSRSEMNVSTLELGDSALYLCASGDRDHTEAFFGQGTRLTVV.

The chain is built from TRBV2 and TRBJ1-1; D uncertain. The germline CDR1 and CDR2 sequences are SNHLY and FYNNEI. This CDR3 has 13 residues. V was pared by 5 bases and J by 1 base, with 8 bases between. CDR3: CASSWNENTEAFF. In nucleotides, the CDR3 is TGTGCCAGCAGTTGGAACGAGAACACTGAAGCTTTCTTT.

V usage is TRBV7-9 and J usage is TRBJ2-2; no definite D call. CDR1 and CDR2 from the germline V gene are SEHNR and FQNEAQ (reference sequence). The CDR3 is made up of 14 amino acids. The V end lost 5 bases, the J end lost 4 bases, and 11 bases lay between the germline ends. The CDR3 coding sequence is TGTGCCAGCAGCCCTCCCCCGGCCACCGGGGAGCTGTTTTTT. Amino acids: CASSPPPATGELFF.

The CDR3 loop is CASSVIGEGYNEQFF. CDR3 sequence (DNA): TGTGCCAGCAGCGTCATTGGGGAGGGCTACAATGAGCAGTTCTTC. The chain recombines TRBV9 with TRBJ2-1, with 7 bases matching TRBD2. Germline V gene lookup returns CDR1 SGDLS and CDR2 YYNGEE. V lost 2 bases to trimming and J lost 3 bases; unmatched junction nucleotides: 5. The CDR3 is 15 amino acids. The full variable domain, completed using reference TRBV9 and TRBJ2-1, is DSGVTQTPKHLITATGQRVTLRCSPRSGDLSVYWYQQSLDQGLQFLIQYYNGEERAKGNILERFSAQQFPDLHSELNLSSLELGDSALYFCASSVIGEGYNEQFFGPGTRLTVL.

V usage is TRBV30 and J usage is TRBJ2-7, with D possibly TRBD1 on 6 matching bases. Trimming left V 4 bases short and J 3 bases short, with 7 bases between. Germline V gives CDR1 GTSNPN, CDR2 SVGIG (reference sequence). The CDR3 length is 11 residues. The CDR3 sequence is CAWTDSYEQYF. The CDR3 coding sequence is TGTGCCTGGACGGACAGCTACGAGCAGTACTTC.